A selection of T cell receptor beta chains follows, all from one sample in a study of blood T cell repertoires in COVID-19. Data came from immunoSEQ multiplex PCR; TCRdb stores just in-frame clones and leaves some out. The table lists about 280,000 clones, roughly nine tenths of them singletons. The source material was peripheral blood. These receptors originate from a woman aged 40 to 49 who had recovered from COVID-19. Each CDR3 is given with its conserved first and last residue. The order of the fields is J gene, D gene, V gene, clone size, CDR3 DNA, CDR3 protein. A D gene is named only where the DNA matches it firmly. The size field is filled for only some rows; it gives once, few, many or a size class.

J gene: TRBJ1-5; D gene: TRBD1; V gene: TRBV10-3; clone size: few; CDR3 DNA: TGTGCCATCAGTGGGGGACAGAGCAATCAGCCCCAGCATTTT; CDR3 protein: CAISGGQSNQPQHF
J gene: TRBJ2-1; D gene: NA; V gene: TRBV5-1; clone size: NA; CDR3 DNA: TGCGCCAGCAGCTCCGCTGCCGTGGGAGGTTCTGGGAATGAGCAGTTCTTC; CDR3 protein: CASSSAAVGGSGNEQFF
J gene: TRBJ2-3; D gene: NA; V gene: TRBV6-5; clone size: NA; CDR3 DNA: TGTGCCAGCAGTTCAAATACAGATACGCAGTATTTT; CDR3 protein: CASSSNTDTQYF
J gene: TRBJ1-1; D gene: NA; V gene: TRBV12-3/TRBV12-4; clone size: NA; CDR3 DNA: TGTGCCAGCAGTTTTTTAACTTACACTGAAGCTTTCTTT; CDR3 protein: CASSFLTYTEAFF
J gene: TRBJ2-7; D gene: TRBD2; V gene: TRBV5-4; clone size: NA; CDR3 DNA: TGTGCCAGCAGCAGACCGGGACTAGCGGGAGGGCTGGAGCAGTACTTC; CDR3 protein: CASSRPGLAGGLEQYF
J gene: TRBJ2-1; D gene: TRBD2; V gene: TRBV6-5; clone size: NA; CDR3 DNA: TGTGCCAGCAGTTACGAGCGGGAATCGCTAAATGAGCAGTTCTTC; CDR3 protein: CASSYERESLNEQFF
J gene: TRBJ2-3; D gene: TRBD2; V gene: TRBV5-1; clone size: NA; CDR3 DNA: TGCGCCAGCAGCTTGGGGACTAGCGCCAGCACAGATACGCAGTATTTT; CDR3 protein: CASSLGTSASTDTQYF
J gene: TRBJ2-7; D gene: NA; V gene: TRBV27; clone size: NA; CDR3 DNA: TGTGCCAGCAGGACTTACGAGCAGTACTTC; CDR3 protein: CASRTYEQYF
J gene: TRBJ2-7; D gene: TRBD2; V gene: TRBV5-1; clone size: NA; CDR3 DNA: TGCGCCAGCAGCTTGGGACTAGCGGGAGCCAGTGAGCAGTACTTC; CDR3 protein: CASSLGLAGASEQYF
J gene: TRBJ2-5; D gene: NA; V gene: TRBV11-2; clone size: NA; CDR3 DNA: TGTGCCAGCAGCTTATCTCAGCAAGAGACCCAGTACTTC; CDR3 protein: CASSLSQQETQYF
J gene: TRBJ2-7; D gene: NA; V gene: TRBV7-8; clone size: NA; CDR3 DNA: TGTGCCAGCAGCTTAGAAGAAGCGGCGCTGTACGAGCAGTACTTC; CDR3 protein: CASSLEEAALYEQYF
J gene: TRBJ1-2; D gene: NA; V gene: TRBV10-2; clone size: NA; CDR3 DNA: TGCGCCAGAAAAATGGGGTGGACAGATAAGTCCCACTATGGCTACACCTTC; CDR3 protein: CARKMGWTDKSHYGYTF
J gene: TRBJ2-3; D gene: TRBD2; V gene: TRBV11-2; clone size: NA; CDR3 DNA: TGTGCCAGCAGCTTGGTTGGATCAGGACTAGCGGGCACAGATACGCAGTATTTT; CDR3 protein: CASSLVGSGLAGTDTQYF
J gene: TRBJ1-3; D gene: NA; V gene: TRBV6-6; clone size: NA; CDR3 DNA: TGTGCCAGCAGTTACGAGGGTAGCTCTGGAAACACCATATATTTT; CDR3 protein: CASSYEGSSGNTIYF
J gene: TRBJ1-5; D gene: NA; V gene: TRBV16; clone size: NA; CDR3 DNA: TGTGCCAGCAGCCAATCGGCAGGGAATCAGCCCCAGCATTTT; CDR3 protein: CASSQSAGNQPQHF
J gene: TRBJ2-7; D gene: TRBD2; V gene: TRBV2; clone size: NA; CDR3 DNA: TGTGCCAGCAGTGATGCGACTAGCGGCTACTACGAGCAGTACTTC; CDR3 protein: CASSDATSGYYEQYF
J gene: TRBJ1-5; D gene: NA; V gene: TRBV15; clone size: NA; CDR3 DNA: TGTGCCACCAGTTCACTGACGGGGAGCAATCAGCCCCAGCATTTT; CDR3 protein: CATSSLTGSNQPQHF
J gene: TRBJ2-7; D gene: TRBD2; V gene: TRBV15; clone size: NA; CDR3 DNA: TGTGCCACCAGCAGCCTAGCGGGAGCCCCCTACGAGCAGTACTTC; CDR3 protein: CATSSLAGAPYEQYF
J gene: TRBJ2-5; D gene: TRBD2; V gene: TRBV12-5; clone size: NA; CDR3 DNA: TGTGCTAGTGGTTGGGGGACTAGCGGGATCTTAGGGGAGACCCAGTACTTC; CDR3 protein: CASGWGTSGILGETQYF
J gene: TRBJ2-1; D gene: TRBD2; V gene: TRBV5-1; clone size: NA; CDR3 DNA: TGCGCCAGCAGCTCGGGACTAGTTGGTGAGCAGTTCTTC; CDR3 protein: CASSSGLVGEQFF
J gene: TRBJ2-5; D gene: TRBD2; V gene: TRBV5-5; clone size: NA; CDR3 DNA: TGTGCCAGCAGCTCGAGGGGAGGGGAGACCCAGTACTTC; CDR3 protein: CASSSRGGETQYF
J gene: TRBJ2-3; D gene: TRBD2; V gene: TRBV6-4; clone size: NA; CDR3 DNA: TGTGCCAGCGAGATTATAGCGGGAGATTTTGCAGATACGCAGTATTTT; CDR3 protein: CASEIIAGDFADTQYF
J gene: TRBJ2-5; D gene: TRBD2; V gene: TRBV9; clone size: once; CDR3 DNA: TGTGCCAGCAGCGTAGGTGCGGGAGGGACTATACTCGAGACCCAGTACTTC; CDR3 protein: CASSVGAGGTILETQYF
J gene: TRBJ1-6; D gene: TRBD1; V gene: TRBV10-3; clone size: NA; CDR3 DNA: TGTGCCATTTCCCCGGACAGGATTAATTCACCCCTCCACTTT; CDR3 protein: CAISPDRINSPLHF
J gene: TRBJ1-3; D gene: NA; V gene: TRBV24-1; clone size: NA; CDR3 DNA: TGTGCCACTCAGGCAGGGCCTAGTCCTGGAAACACCATATATTTT; CDR3 protein: CATQAGPSPGNTIYF
J gene: TRBJ2-2; D gene: TRBD2; V gene: TRBV5-5; clone size: NA; CDR3 DNA: TGTGCCAGCAGCCTAGCGGGAGAAGGGGAGCTGTTTTTT; CDR3 protein: CASSLAGEGELFF
J gene: TRBJ1-3; D gene: NA; V gene: TRBV3-1/TRBV3-2; clone size: NA; CDR3 DNA: TGTGCCAGCAGCCAAGATGTAGGGGGGGCTGGCTCTGGAAACACCATATATTTT; CDR3 protein: CASSQDVGGAGSGNTIYF
J gene: TRBJ2-7; D gene: NA; V gene: TRBV24-1; clone size: NA; CDR3 DNA: TGTGCCACCAGTGATAAATCTAGCTGGGCCTACGAGCAGTACTTC; CDR3 protein: CATSDKSSWAYEQYF
J gene: TRBJ1-4; D gene: TRBD1; V gene: TRBV28; clone size: NA; CDR3 DNA: TGTGCCAGCAGCATCTTGACAGGGGTTAATGAAAAACTGTTTTTT; CDR3 protein: CASSILTGVNEKLFF
J gene: TRBJ2-5; D gene: NA; V gene: TRBV7-2; clone size: NA; CDR3 DNA: TGTGCCAGCAGCTTAGGTCTATTCGAGACCCAGTACTTC; CDR3 protein: CASSLGLFETQYF
J gene: TRBJ1-3; D gene: TRBD1; V gene: TRBV30; clone size: NA; CDR3 DNA: TGTGCCTGGAGTACAGGGGGATTAAGCTCTGGAAACACCATATATTTT; CDR3 protein: CAWSTGGLSSGNTIYF
J gene: TRBJ2-5; D gene: NA; V gene: TRBV19; clone size: NA; CDR3 DNA: TGTGCCAGTAGTATGACCGCTGGGGGCGAGACCCAGTACTTC; CDR3 protein: CASSMTAGGETQYF
J gene: TRBJ2-1; D gene: TRBD2; V gene: TRBV18; clone size: NA; CDR3 DNA: TGTGCCAGCTCACCACCGGCGGGAGGGCTGGGAAATGAGCAGTTCTTC; CDR3 protein: CASSPPAGGLGNEQFF
J gene: TRBJ2-7; D gene: NA; V gene: TRBV29-1; clone size: NA; CDR3 DNA: TGCAGCGTTGAAGATCCGGCCTACGAGCAGTACTTC; CDR3 protein: CSVEDPAYEQYF
J gene: TRBJ2-7; D gene: NA; V gene: TRBV5-1; clone size: NA; CDR3 DNA: TGCGCCAGCAGCTTGGATCGTCGGGAGCAGTACTTC; CDR3 protein: CASSLDRREQYF
J gene: TRBJ1-1; D gene: TRBD1; V gene: TRBV5-1; clone size: NA; CDR3 DNA: TGCGCCAGCAGCTTGGGTGCAGGGGGGGAAGCTTTCTTT; CDR3 protein: CASSLGAGGEAFF
J gene: TRBJ1-5; D gene: NA; V gene: TRBV20-1; clone size: few; CDR3 DNA: TGCAGTGCTAGTGTAGGGGCTCCCCTCAATCAGCCCCAGCATTTT; CDR3 protein: CSASVGAPLNQPQHF
J gene: TRBJ1-5; D gene: NA; V gene: TRBV4-2; clone size: once; CDR3 DNA: TGTGCCAGCAGCCAAGAACAGGGCTATCAGCCCCAGCATTTT; CDR3 protein: CASSQEQGYQPQHF
J gene: TRBJ2-3; D gene: NA; V gene: TRBV15; clone size: NA; CDR3 DNA: TGTGCCACCAGCAGAGATCGCGGGGCAGATACGCAGTATTTT; CDR3 protein: CATSRDRGADTQYF
J gene: TRBJ1-4; D gene: TRBD1; V gene: TRBV2; clone size: NA; CDR3 DNA: TGTGCCAGCAGTGAATCTACCGGGACAGGGCAGGAAAAACTGTTTTTT; CDR3 protein: CASSESTGTGQEKLFF
J gene: TRBJ1-5; D gene: NA; V gene: TRBV19; clone size: NA; CDR3 DNA: TGTGCCGCCTGGGGGGGGGCCATCAATCAGCCCCAGCATTTT; CDR3 protein: CAAWGGAINQPQHF
J gene: TRBJ2-7; D gene: NA; V gene: TRBV4-1; clone size: NA; CDR3 DNA: TGCGCCAGCAGCCGAGAGGGAGGCTTCAATACCTACGAGCAGTACTTC; CDR3 protein: CASSREGGFNTYEQYF
J gene: TRBJ2-7; D gene: NA; V gene: TRBV9; clone size: NA; CDR3 DNA: TGTGCCAGCAGCCCCAACAGGGCCGGGTTCGGCGAGCAGTACTTC; CDR3 protein: CASSPNRAGFGEQYF
J gene: TRBJ2-1; D gene: TRBD2; V gene: TRBV30; clone size: NA; CDR3 DNA: TGTGCCTGGGAGGGACTAGCGGGAAAGAATGAGCAGTTCTTC; CDR3 protein: CAWEGLAGKNEQFF
J gene: TRBJ2-3; D gene: NA; V gene: TRBV30; clone size: NA; CDR3 DNA: TGTGCCTGGGAAGGCGGCGGGGCAGATACGCAGTATTTT; CDR3 protein: CAWEGGGADTQYF
J gene: TRBJ1-4; D gene: NA; V gene: TRBV21-1; clone size: NA; CDR3 DNA: TGTGCCAGCAGCCCAAAAACACGCGGCAAAACCCGGAGCGAAAAACTGTTTTTT; CDR3 protein: CASSPKTRGKTRSEKLFF
J gene: TRBJ2-1; D gene: TRBD2; V gene: TRBV5-4; clone size: NA; CDR3 DNA: TGTGCCAGCAGCCTGGGCACTAGCGGAAACAATGAGCAGTTCTTC; CDR3 protein: CASSLGTSGNNEQFF
J gene: TRBJ2-1; D gene: TRBD1; V gene: TRBV27; clone size: NA; CDR3 DNA: TGTGCCAGCAGTTTATGGGGACAGACCTACAATGAGCAGTTCTTC; CDR3 protein: CASSLWGQTYNEQFF
J gene: TRBJ2-1; D gene: TRBD2; V gene: TRBV5-1; clone size: once; CDR3 DNA: TGCGCCAGCAGCTTGAGGGGTGTCGGGAGGGGGGACAATGAGCAGTTCTTC; CDR3 protein: CASSLRGVGRGDNEQFF